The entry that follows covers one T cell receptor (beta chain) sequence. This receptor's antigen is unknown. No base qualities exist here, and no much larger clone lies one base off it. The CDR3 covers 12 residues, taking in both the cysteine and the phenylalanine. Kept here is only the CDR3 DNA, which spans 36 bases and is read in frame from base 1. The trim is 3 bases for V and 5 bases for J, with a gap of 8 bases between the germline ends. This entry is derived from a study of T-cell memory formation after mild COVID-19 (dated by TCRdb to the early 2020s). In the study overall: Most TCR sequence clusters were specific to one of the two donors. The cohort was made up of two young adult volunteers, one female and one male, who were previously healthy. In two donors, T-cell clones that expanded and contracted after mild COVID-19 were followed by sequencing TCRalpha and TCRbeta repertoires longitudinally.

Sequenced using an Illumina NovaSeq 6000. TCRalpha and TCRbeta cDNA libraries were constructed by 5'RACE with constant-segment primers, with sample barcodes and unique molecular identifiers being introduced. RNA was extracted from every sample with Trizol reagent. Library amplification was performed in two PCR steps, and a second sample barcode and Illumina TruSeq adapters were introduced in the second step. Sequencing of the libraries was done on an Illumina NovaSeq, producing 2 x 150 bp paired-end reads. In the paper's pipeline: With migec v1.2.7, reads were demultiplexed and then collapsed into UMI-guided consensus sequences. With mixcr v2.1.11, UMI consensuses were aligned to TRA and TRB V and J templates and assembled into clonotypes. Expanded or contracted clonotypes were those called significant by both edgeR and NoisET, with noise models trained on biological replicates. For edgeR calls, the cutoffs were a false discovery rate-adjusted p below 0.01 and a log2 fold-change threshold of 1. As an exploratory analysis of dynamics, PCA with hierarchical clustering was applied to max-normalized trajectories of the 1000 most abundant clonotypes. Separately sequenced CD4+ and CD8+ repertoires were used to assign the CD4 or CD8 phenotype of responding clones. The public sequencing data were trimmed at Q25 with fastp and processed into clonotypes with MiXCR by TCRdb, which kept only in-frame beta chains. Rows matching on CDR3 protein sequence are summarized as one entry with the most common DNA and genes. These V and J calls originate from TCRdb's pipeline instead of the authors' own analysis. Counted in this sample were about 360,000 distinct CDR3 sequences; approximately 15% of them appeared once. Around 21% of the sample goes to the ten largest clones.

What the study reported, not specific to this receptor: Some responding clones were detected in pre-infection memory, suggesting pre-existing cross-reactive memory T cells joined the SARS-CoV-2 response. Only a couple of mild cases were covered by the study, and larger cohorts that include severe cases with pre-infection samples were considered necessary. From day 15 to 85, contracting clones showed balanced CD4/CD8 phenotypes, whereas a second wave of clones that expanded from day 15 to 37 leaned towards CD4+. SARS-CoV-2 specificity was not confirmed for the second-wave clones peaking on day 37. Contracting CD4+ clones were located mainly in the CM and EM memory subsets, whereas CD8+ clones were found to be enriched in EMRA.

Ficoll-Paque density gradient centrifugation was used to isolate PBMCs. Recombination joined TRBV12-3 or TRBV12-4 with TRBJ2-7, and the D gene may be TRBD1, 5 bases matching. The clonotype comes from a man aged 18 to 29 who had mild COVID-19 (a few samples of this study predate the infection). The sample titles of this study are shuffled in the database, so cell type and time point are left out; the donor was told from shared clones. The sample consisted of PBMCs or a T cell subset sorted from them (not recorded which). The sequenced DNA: TGTGCCAGCAGTTTCCGCAGGGACGAGCAGTACTTC. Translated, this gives CASSFRRDEQYF.